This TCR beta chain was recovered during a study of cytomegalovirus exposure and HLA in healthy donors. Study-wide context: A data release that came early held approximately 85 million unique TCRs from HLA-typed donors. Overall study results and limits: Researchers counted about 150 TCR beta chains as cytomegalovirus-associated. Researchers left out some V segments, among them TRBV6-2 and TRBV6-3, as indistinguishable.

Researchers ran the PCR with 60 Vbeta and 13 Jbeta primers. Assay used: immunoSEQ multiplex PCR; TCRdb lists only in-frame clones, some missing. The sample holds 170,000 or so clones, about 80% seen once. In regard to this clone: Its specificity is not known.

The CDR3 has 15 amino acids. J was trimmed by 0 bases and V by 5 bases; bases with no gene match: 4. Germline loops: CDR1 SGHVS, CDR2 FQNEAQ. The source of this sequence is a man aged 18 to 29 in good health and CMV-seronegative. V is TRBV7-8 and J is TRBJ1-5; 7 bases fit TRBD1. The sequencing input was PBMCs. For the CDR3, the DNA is TGTGCCAGCAGCAGGGGACAGAATAGCAATCAGCCCCAGCATTTT. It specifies CASSRGQNSNQPQHF. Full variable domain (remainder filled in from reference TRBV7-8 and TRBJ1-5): GAGVSQSPRYKVAKRGQDVALRCDPISGHVSLFWYQQALGQGPEFLTYFQNEAQLDKSGLPSDRFFAERPEGSVSTLKIQRTQQEDSAVYLCASSRGQNSNQPQHFGDGTRLSIL.